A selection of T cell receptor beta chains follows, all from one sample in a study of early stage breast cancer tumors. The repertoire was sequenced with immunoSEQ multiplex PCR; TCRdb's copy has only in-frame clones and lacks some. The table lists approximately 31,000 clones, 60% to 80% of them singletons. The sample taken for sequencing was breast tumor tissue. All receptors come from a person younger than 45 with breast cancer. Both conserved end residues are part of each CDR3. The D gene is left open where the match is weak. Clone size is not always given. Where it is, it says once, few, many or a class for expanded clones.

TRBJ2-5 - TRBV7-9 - TGTGCCAGCAGCTTAACAGGGATGGAGACCCAGTACTTC CASSLTGMETQYF
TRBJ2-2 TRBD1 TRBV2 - TGTGCCAGCAGCGATGACAGGGCGAACACCGGGGAGCTGTTTTTT CASSDDRANTGELFF
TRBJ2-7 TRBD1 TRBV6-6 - TGTGCCAGCAGCCACGGACAGGGCCCCTACGAGCAGTACTTC CASSHGQGPYEQYF
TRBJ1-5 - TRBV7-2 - TGTGCCAGCAGCCAGGGACTTCAGCCCCAGCATTTT CASSQGLQPQHF
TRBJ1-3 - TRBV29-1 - TGCAGCGTTGACTTGGGAGGAAACACCATATATTTT CSVDLGGNTIYF
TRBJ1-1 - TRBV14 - TGTGCCAGCAGCCAAGATCGCAGTTCCACTGAAGCTTTCTTT CASSQDRSSTEAFF
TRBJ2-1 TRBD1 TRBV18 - TGTGCCAGCTCACCAGAGGGACAGGGGGCAATTAGCGGCATCGATGAGCAGTTCTTC CASSPEGQGAISGIDEQFF
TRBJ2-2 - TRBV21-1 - TGTGCCAGCAGCAAAGGGGCGAGGAGGAACACCGGGGAGCTGTTTTTT CASSKGARRNTGELFF
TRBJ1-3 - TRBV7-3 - TGTGCCAGCAGCGAGGCCGGGGGGTATGGAAACACCATATATTTT CASSEAGGYGNTIYF
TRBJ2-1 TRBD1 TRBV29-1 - TGCAGCGCTGTAGGACAGGGTGGTTCCTACAATGAGCAGTTCTTC CSAVGQGGSYNEQFF
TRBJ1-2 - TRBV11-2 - TGTGCCAGCAGCTTAGGCCCCCCTCAATTAAACTATGGCTACACCTTC CASSLGPPQLNYGYTF
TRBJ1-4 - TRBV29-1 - TGCAGCGCCGGACGTTTCAATGAAAAACTGTTTTTT CSAGRFNEKLFF
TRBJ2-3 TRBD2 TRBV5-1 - TGCGCCAGCAGCTCCCAATCGCCGGTAGCGGGCCTTAGCACAGATACGCAGTATTTT CASSSQSPVAGLSTDTQYF
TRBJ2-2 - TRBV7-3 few TGTGCCAGCAGCTTAAGTACAGGCCCGAACACCGGGGAGCTGTTTTTT CASSLSTGPNTGELFF
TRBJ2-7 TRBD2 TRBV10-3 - TGTGCCATCAGTCCCTGGCGGGAGTCGGAGGAGCAGTACTTC CAISPWRESEEQYF
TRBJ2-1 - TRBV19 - TGTGCCAGTAGTATAAGTGGACAGCACTACAATGAGCAGTTCTTC CASSISGQHYNEQFF